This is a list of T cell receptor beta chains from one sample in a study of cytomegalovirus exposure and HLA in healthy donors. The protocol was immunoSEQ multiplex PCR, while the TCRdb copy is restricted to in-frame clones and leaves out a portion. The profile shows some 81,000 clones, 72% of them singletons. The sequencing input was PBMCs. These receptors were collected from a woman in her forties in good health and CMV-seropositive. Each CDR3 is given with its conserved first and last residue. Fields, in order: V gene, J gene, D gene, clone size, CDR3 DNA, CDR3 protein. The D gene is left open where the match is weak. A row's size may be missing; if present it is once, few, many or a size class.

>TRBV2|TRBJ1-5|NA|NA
TGTGCCAGCAGCGAACAGCGATATAGCAATCAGCCCCAGCATTTT
CASSEQRYSNQPQHF
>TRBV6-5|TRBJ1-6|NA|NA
TGTGCCAGCAGTTCCAGGGTTTCACCCCTCCACTTT
CASSSRVSPLHF
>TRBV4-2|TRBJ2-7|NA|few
TGTGCCAGCAGCCGATTTCTCGGAGATACCTACGAGCAGTACTTC
CASSRFLGDTYEQYF
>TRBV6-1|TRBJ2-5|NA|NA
TGTGCCAGCAGTGAAGTCCTGGGGCAGGGGAGAGAGCAGTACTTC
CASSEVLGQGREQYF
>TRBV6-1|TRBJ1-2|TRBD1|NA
TGTGCCAGCAGTGATGGGGAACCGCCGACAGGGGACGGCTACACCTTC
CASSDGEPPTGDGYTF
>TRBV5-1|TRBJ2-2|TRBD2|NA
TGCGCCAGCTGGAGAGTAGCGGGCGGGGAGCTGTTTTTT
CASWRVAGGELFF
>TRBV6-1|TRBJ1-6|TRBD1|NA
TGTGCCAGCAGGGAATCCGGGACAGGGGGAAATTCACCCCTCCACTTT
CASRESGTGGNSPLHF
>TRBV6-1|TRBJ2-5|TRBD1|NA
TGTGCCAGCAGCTGGCTACAGGGGAAAGAGACCCAGTACTTC
CASSWLQGKETQYF
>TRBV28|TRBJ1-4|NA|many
TGTGCCAGCAGTTTACAGACATTAAAAGAAAAACTGTTTTTT
CASSLQTLKEKLFF
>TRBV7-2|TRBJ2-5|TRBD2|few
TGTGCCAGCAGCCGGAATAGCGGGGGGTGGGAGACCCAGTACTTC
CASSRNSGGWETQYF
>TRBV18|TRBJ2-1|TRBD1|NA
TGTGCCAGCTCGCCTGACAGGGACAGGCATGAGCAGTTCTTC
CASSPDRDRHEQFF
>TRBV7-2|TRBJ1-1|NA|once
TGTGCCAGCAGCTCAGCAGCGGGACTCCCTAACACTGAAGCTTTCTTT
CASSSAAGLPNTEAFF
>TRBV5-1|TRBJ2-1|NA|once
TGCGCCAGCTCCCGGGGGTGGGGCAATGAGCAGTTCTTC
CASSRGWGNEQFF
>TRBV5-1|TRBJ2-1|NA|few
TGCGCCAGCAGCTTGGGTACAGGGCGCGGGCAGTTCTTC
CASSLGTGRGQFF
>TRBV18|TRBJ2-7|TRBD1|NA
TGTGCCAGCTCACCCGAGACAGGGGTATACGAGCAGTACTTC
CASSPETGVYEQYF
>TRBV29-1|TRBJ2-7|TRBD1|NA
TGCAGCGTTGCGAGGGACAGGGGAGGGTACGAGCAGTACTTC
CSVARDRGGYEQYF
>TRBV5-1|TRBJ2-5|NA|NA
TGCGCCAGCAGCTTGGGACGGGACTCGGGGTTCCAAGAGACCCAGTACTTC
CASSLGRDSGFQETQYF
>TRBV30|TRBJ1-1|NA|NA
TGTGCCGGTGCAGGGGATTGGACTGAAGCTTTCTTT
CAGAGDWTEAFF
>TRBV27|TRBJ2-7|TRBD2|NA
TGTGCCAGCTCGACTAGCGGGAGCTCCTACGAGCAGTACTTC
CASSTSGSSYEQYF
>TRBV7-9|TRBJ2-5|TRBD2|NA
TGTGCCAGCAGCCCCCGACTAGCGGGGGGTGCGTACCAAGAGACCCAGTACTTC
CASSPRLAGGAYQETQYF
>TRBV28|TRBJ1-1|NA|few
TGTGCCAGCAGTTCCCTCCAGGGGTCTGGCACTGAAGCTTTCTTT
CASSSLQGSGTEAFF
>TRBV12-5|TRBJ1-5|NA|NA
TGTGCTAGTGGCATCGCGAGGTTTAGCAATCAGCCCCAGCATTTT
CASGIARFSNQPQHF
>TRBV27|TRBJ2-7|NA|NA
TGTGCCAGCAGAGGTGACAGTTACGAGCAGTACTTC
CASRGDSYEQYF
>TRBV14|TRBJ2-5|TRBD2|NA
TGTGCCAGCAGCCAAGATGGTTTAGCGGGGGGCCGAGAGACCCAGTACTTC
CASSQDGLAGGRETQYF
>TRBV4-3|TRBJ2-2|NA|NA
TGCGCCAGCAGCCAAGATCACCTGGTTAGCACCGGGGAGCTGTTTTTT
CASSQDHLVSTGELFF
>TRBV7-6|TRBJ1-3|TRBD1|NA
TGTGCCAGCAGCTTCCAGGGGGCGCCTGGAAACACCATATATTTT
CASSFQGAPGNTIYF
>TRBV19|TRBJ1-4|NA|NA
TGTGCCAGTACCTCAATAGGGACTTCGAAGGAAAAACTGTTTTTT
CASTSIGTSKEKLFF
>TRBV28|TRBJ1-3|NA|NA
TGTGCCAGCAGTGTACAGTCTGGAAACACCATATATTTT
CASSVQSGNTIYF
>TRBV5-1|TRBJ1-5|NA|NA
TGCGCCAGCAGCTTAGGAATTGGGGGGAGCAATCAGCCCCAGCATTTT
CASSLGIGGSNQPQHF
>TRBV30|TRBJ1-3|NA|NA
TGTGCCTGGAACGAGGAGTCTGGAAACACCATATATTTT
CAWNEESGNTIYF
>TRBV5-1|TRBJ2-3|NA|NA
TGCGCCAGCAGCTTGGGTTCCGTCAACTCAGATACGCAGTATTTT
CASSLGSVNSDTQYF
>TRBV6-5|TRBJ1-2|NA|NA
TGTGCCAGCAAACAGCCTAACTATGGCTACACCTTC
CASKQPNYGYTF
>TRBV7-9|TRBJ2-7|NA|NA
TGTGCCAGCAGCTCGAGCTCCTACGAGCAGTACTTC
CASSSSSYEQYF
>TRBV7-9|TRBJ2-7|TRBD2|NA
TGTGCCAGCAGCTTTAAGACTAGCGAAGCGAGCTCCTACGAGCAGTACTTC
CASSFKTSEASSYEQYF
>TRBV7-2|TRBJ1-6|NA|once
TGTGCCAGCAGCTTAAATGTGGGCTCACCCCTCCACTTT
CASSLNVGSPLHF
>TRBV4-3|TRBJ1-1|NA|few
TGCGCCAGCAGCCAAGGTTACGGGGGAACTGAAGCTTTCTTT
CASSQGYGGTEAFF
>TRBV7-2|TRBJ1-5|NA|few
TGTGCCAGCAGCTTGGGGGGGGACTGGAGAAATCAGCCCCAGCATTTT
CASSLGGDWRNQPQHF
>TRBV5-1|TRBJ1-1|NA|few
TGCGCCAGCAAAACCGGGGAGGCCACTGAAGCTTTCTTT
CASKTGEATEAFF
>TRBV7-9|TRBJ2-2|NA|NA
TGTGCCAGCAGCCGGTCCGCGATCACCGGGGAGCTGTTTTTT
CASSRSAITGELFF
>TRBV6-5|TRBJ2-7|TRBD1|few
TGTGCCAGCAGTTCTCCGGGACAGGGGTACTACGAGCAGTACTTC
CASSSPGQGYYEQYF
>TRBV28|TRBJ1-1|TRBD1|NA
TGTGCCAGCAGTTTAGGACAGGGAAGTGCGGAAGCTTTCTTT
CASSLGQGSAEAFF
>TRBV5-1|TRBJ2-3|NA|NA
TGCGCCAGCAGCTTGAGGAGCCGCGAAGATACGCAGTATTTT
CASSLRSREDTQYF
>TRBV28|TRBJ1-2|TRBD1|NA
TGTGCCAGCAGCACCGGGACAGGGTATGGCTACCCCTTC
CASSTGTGYGYPF
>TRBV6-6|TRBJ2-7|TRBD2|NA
TGTGCCAGCAGTTCCCAACTAGCGGGGGGCGCCTACGAGCAGTACTTC
CASSSQLAGGAYEQYF
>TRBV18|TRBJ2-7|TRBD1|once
TGTGCCAGCTCACCTTCGCAGGGGGTCTCCTACGAGCAGTACTTC
CASSPSQGVSYEQYF